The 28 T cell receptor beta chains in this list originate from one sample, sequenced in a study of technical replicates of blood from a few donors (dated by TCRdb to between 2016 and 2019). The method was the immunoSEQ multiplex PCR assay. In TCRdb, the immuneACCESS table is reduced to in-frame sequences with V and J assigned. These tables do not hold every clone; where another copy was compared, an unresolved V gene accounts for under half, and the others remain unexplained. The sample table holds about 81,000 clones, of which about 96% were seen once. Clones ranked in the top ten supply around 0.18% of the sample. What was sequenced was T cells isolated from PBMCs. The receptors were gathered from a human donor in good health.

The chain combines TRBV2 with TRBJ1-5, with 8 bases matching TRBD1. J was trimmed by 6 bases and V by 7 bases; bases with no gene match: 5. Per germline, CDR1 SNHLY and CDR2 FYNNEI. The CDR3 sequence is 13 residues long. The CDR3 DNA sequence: TGTGCCAGCAATTCAGGGGGCGGTCAGCCCCAGCATTTT. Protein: CASNSGGGQPQHF.

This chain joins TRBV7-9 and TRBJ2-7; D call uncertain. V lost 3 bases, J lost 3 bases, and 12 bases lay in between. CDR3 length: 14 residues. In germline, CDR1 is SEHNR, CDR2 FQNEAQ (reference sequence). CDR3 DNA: TGTGCCAGCAGCTTCGGTTACTCCCTCTACGAGCAGTACTTC. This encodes CASSFGYSLYEQYF.

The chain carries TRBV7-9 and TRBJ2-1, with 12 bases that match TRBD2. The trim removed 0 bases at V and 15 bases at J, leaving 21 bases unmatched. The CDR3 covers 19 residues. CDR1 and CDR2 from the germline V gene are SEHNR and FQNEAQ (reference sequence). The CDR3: CASSLAEAHFETSGGYGFF. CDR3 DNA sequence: TGTGCCAGCAGCTTAGCCGAAGCACACTTTGAGACTAGCGGGGGCTACGGGTTCTTC.

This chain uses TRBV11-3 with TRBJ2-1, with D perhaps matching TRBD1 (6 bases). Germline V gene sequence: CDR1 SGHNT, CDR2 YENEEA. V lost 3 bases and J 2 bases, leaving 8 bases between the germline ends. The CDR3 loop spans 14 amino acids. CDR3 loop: CASSLPGAYNEQFF. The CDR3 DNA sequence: TGTGCCAGCAGCTTGCCAGGGGCCTACAATGAGCAGTTCTTC.

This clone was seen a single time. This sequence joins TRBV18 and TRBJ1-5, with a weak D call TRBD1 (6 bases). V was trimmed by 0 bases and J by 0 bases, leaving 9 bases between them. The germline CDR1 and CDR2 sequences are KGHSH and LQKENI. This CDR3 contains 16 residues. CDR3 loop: CASSPPGQYSNQPQHF. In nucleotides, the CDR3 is TGTGCCAGCTCACCACCCGGACAGTATAGCAATCAGCCCCAGCATTTT.

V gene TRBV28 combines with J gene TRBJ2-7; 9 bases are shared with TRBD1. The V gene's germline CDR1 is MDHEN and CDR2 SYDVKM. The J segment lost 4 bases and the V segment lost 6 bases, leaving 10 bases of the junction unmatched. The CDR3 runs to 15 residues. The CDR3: CASRRDREFIYEQYF. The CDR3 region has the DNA TGTGCCAGCAGACGGGACAGGGAGTTCATATACGAGCAGTACTTC. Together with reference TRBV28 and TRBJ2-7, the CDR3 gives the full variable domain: DVKVTQSSRYLVKRTGEKVFLECVQDMDHENMFWYRQDPGLGLRLIYFSYDVKMKEKGDIPEGYSVSREKKERFSLILESASTNQTSMYLCASRRDREFIYEQYFGPGTRLTVT.

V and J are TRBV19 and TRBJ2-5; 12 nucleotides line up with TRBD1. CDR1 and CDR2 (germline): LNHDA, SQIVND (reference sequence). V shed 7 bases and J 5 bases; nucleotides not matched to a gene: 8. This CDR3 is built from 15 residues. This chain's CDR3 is CASMAGQGAFETQYF. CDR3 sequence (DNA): TGTGCCAGTATGGCGGGACAGGGGGCCTTCGAGACCCAGTACTTC.

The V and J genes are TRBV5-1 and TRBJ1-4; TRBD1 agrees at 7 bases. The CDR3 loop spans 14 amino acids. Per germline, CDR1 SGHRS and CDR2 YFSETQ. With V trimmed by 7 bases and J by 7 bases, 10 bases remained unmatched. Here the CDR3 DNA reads TGCGCCAGCGGAACACAGGGGCTAGGTGAAAAACTGTTTTTT. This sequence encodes CASGTQGLGEKLFF.

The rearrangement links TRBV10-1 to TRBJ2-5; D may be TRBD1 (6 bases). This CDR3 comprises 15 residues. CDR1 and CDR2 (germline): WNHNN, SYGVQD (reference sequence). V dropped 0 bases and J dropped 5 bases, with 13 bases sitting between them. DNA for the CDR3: TGCGCCAGCAGTGAGTCGCTGGGGGCGGGTGAGACCCAGTACTTC. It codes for CASSESLGAGETQYF.

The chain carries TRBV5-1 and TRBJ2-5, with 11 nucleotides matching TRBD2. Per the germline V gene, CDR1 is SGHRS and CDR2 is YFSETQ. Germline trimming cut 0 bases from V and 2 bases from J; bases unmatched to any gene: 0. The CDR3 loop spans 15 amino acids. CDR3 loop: CASSLASGGQETQYF. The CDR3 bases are TGCGCCAGCAGCTTGGCTAGCGGGGGGCAAGAGACCCAGTACTTC.

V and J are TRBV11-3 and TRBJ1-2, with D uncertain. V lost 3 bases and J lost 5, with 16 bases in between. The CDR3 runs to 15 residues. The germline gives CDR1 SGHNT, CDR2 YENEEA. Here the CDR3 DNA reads TGTGCCAGCAGCTTTAGCGGCAGCTTGGGTTATGGCTACACCTTC. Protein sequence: CASSFSGSLGYGYTF.

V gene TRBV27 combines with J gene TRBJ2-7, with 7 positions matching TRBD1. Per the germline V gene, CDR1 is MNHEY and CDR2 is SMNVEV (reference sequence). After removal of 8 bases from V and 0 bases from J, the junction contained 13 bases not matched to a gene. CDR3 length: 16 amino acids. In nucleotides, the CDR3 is TGTGCCAGCTCGCGTACAGGGGCCTCCTACTCCTACGAGCAGTACTTC. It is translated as CASSRTGASYSYEQYF.

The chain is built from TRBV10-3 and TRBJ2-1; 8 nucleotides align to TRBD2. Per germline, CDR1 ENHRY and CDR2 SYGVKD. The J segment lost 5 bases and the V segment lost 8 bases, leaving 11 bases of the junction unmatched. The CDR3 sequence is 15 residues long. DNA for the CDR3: TGTGCCATCCGCCTTAGCGGGATAGGAGACAATGAGCAGTTCTTC. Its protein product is CAIRLSGIGDNEQFF.

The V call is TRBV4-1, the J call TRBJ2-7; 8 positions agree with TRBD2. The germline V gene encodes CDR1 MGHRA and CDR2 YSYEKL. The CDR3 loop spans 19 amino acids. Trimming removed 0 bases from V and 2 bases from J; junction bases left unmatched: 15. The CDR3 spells CASSQDRGLKREPPYEQYF. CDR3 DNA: TGCGCCAGCAGCCAAGATCGGGGCCTGAAGCGGGAGCCTCCCTACGAGCAGTACTTC.

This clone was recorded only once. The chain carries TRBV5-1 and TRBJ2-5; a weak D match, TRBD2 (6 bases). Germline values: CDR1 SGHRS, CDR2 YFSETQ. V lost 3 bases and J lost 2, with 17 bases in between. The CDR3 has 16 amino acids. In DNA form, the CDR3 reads TGCGCCAGCAGCTCGCTAACTAGCCAGGCGCAAGAGACCCAGTACTTC. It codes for CASSSLTSQAQETQYF.

In nucleotides, the CDR3 is TGTGCCAGTAGCCCCCTTCGCGGCGAGCAGTACTTC. As protein: CASSPLRGEQYF. The chain uses TRBV19 and TRBJ2-7; unclear D gene. V lost 6 bases and J 6 bases, leaving 12 bases between the germline ends. The CDR3 has 12 amino acids. The germline CDR1 and CDR2 sequences are LNHDA and SQIVND (reference sequence). The variable domain in full, with the rest retrieved from reference TRBV19 and TRBJ2-7, is DGGITQSPKYLFRKEGQNVTLSCEQNLNHDAMYWYRQDPGQGLRLIYYSQIVNDFQKGDIAEGYSVSREKKESFPLTVTSAQKNPTAFYLCASSPLRGEQYFGPGTRLTVT.

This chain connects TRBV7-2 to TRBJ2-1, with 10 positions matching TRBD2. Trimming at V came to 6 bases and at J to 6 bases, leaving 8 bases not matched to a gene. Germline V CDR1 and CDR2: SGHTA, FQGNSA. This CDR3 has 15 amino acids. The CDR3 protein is CASRAGTSVGNEQFF. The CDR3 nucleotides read TGTGCCAGCAGGGCCGGGACTAGCGTTGGCAATGAGCAGTTCTTC. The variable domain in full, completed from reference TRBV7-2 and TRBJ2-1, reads GAGVSQSPSNKVTEKGKDVELRCDPISGHTALYWYRQSLGQGLEFLIYFQGNSAPDKSGLPSDRFSAERTGGSVSTLTIQRTQQEDSAVYLCASRAGTSVGNEQFFGPGTRLTVL.

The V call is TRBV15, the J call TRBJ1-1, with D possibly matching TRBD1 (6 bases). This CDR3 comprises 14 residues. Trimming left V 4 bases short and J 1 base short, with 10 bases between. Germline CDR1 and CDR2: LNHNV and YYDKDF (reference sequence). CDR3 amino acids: CATSKGTTNTEAFF. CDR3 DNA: TGTGCCACCAGCAAAGGGACAACGAACACTGAAGCTTTCTTT.

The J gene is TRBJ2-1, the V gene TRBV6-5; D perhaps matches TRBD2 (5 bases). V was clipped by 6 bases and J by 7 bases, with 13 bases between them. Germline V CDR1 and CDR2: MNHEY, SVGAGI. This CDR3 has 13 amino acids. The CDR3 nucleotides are TGTGCCAGCAGCCCCCAGACTATGAATGAGCAGTTCTTC. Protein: CASSPQTMNEQFF.

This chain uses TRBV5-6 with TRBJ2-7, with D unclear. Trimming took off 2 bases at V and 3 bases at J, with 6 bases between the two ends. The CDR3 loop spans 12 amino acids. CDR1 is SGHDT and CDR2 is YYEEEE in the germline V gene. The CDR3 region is CASSFSSYEQYF. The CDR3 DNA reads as TGTGCCAGCAGCTTCTCCAGCTACGAGCAGTACTTC.

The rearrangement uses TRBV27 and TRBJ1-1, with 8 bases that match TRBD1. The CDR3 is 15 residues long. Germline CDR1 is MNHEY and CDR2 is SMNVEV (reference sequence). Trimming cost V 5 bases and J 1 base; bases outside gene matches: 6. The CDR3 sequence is CASSTNRGGNTEAFF. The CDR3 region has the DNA TGTGCCAGCAGTACCAACAGGGGGGGGAACACTGAAGCTTTCTTT.

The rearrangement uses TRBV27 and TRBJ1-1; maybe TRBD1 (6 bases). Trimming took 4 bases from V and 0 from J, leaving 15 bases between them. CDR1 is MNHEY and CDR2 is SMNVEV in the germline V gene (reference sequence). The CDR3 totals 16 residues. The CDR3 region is CASSYQGGFMNTEAFF. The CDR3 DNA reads TGTGCCAGCAGTTATCAAGGGGGTTTCATGAACACTGAAGCTTTCTTT.

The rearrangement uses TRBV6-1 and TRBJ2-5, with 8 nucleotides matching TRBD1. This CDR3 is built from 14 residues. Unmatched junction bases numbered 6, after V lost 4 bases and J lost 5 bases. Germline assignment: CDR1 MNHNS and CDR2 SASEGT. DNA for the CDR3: TGTGCCAGCAGTGCCGACAGGGGACGGGAGACCCAGTACTTC. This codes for CASSADRGRETQYF.

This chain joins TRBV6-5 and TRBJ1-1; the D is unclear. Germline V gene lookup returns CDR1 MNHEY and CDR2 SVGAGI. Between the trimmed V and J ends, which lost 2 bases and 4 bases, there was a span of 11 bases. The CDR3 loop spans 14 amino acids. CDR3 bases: TGTGCCAGCAGTTACGGTGGGCCGGCCACTGAAGCTTTCTTT. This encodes CASSYGGPATEAFF.

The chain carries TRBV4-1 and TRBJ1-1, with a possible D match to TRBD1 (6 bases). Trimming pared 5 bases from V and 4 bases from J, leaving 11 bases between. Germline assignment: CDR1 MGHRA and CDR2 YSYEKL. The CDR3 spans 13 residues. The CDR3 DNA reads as TGCGCCAGCAGCGGGGGGGGCCGCACTGAAGCTTTCTTT. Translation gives CASSGGGRTEAFF.

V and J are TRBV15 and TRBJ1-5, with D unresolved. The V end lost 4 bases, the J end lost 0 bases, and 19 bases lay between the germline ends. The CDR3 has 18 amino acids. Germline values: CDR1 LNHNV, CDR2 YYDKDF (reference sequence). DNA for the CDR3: TGTGCCACCAGCAAAACCGTCATTTCAGGTAATAGCAATCAGCCCCAGCATTTT. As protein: CATSKTVISGNSNQPQHF.

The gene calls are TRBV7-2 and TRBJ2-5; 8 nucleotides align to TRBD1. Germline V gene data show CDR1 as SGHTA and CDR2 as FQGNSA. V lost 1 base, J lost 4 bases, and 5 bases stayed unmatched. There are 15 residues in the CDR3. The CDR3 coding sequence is TGTGCCAGCAGCTTAGTGGGACAGGCCCGAGAGACCCAGTACTTC. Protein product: CASSLVGQARETQYF.

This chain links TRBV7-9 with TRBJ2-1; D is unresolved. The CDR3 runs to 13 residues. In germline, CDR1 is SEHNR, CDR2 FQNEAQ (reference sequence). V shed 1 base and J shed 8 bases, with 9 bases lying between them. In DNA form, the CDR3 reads TGTGCCAGCAGCTTAGGAGGAGCCGATGAGCAGTTCTTC. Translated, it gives CASSLGGADEQFF.